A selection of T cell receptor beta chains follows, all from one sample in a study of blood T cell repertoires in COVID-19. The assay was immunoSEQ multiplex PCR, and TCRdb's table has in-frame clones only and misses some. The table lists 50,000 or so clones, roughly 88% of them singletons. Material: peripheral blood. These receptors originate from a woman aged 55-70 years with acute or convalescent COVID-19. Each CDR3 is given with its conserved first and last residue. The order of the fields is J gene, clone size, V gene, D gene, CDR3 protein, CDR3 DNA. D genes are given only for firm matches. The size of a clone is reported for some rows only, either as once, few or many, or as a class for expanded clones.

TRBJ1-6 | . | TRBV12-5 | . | CASGLGPGRGADNSPLHF | TGTGCTAGTGGTTTAGGCCCCGGAAGGGGCGCGGATAATTCACCCCTCCACTTT
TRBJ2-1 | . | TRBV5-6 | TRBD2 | CASSFQVSGGTHRRFF | TGTGCCAGCAGCTTTCAGGTTAGCGGGGGCACGCACCGGCGGTTCTTC
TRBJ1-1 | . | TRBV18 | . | CASSPRGDAEAFF | TGTGCCAGCTCACCGCGGGGAGACGCTGAAGCTTTCTTT
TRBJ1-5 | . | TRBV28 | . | CASSQAGPTGRQPQHF | TGTGCCAGCAGTCAGGCCGGGCCAACAGGACGTCAGCCCCAGCATTTT
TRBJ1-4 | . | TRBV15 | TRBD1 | CATSRGQETNEKLFF | TGTGCCACCAGCAGGGGACAGGAGACTAATGAAAAACTGTTTTTT
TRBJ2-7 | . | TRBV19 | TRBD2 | CASRSGTSGYEQYF | TGTGCCAGTAGGTCCGGGACTAGCGGTTACGAGCAGTACTTC
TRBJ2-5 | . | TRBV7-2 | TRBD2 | CASSFSGRALETQYF | TGTGCCAGCAGCTTTAGTGGGAGGGCCCTGGAGACCCAGTACTTC
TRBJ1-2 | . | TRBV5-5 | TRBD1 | CASSLGTALSNYGYTF | TGTGCCAGCAGTCTTGGGACAGCCTTGTCTAACTATGGCTACACCTTC
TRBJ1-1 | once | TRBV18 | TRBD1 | CASSRQGEEAFF | TGTGCCAGCTCACGACAGGGGGAAGAAGCTTTCTTT
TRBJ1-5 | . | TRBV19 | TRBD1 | CASSPGGGNQPQHF | TGTGCCAGTAGCCCAGGGGGTGGGAATCAGCCCCAGCATTTT
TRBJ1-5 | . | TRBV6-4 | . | CASREVYSNQPQHF | TGTGCCTCGCGGGAGGTTTATAGCAATCAGCCCCAGCATTTT
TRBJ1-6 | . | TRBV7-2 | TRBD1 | CASSLGSLGQGWYSPLHF | TGTGCCAGCAGCTTAGGTTCTTTGGGACAGGGGTGGTACTCACCCCTCCACTTT
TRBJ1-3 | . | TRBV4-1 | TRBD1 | CASSQDRGLRNTIYF | TGCGCCAGCAGCCAAGACAGGGGGCTCAGAAACACCATATATTTT